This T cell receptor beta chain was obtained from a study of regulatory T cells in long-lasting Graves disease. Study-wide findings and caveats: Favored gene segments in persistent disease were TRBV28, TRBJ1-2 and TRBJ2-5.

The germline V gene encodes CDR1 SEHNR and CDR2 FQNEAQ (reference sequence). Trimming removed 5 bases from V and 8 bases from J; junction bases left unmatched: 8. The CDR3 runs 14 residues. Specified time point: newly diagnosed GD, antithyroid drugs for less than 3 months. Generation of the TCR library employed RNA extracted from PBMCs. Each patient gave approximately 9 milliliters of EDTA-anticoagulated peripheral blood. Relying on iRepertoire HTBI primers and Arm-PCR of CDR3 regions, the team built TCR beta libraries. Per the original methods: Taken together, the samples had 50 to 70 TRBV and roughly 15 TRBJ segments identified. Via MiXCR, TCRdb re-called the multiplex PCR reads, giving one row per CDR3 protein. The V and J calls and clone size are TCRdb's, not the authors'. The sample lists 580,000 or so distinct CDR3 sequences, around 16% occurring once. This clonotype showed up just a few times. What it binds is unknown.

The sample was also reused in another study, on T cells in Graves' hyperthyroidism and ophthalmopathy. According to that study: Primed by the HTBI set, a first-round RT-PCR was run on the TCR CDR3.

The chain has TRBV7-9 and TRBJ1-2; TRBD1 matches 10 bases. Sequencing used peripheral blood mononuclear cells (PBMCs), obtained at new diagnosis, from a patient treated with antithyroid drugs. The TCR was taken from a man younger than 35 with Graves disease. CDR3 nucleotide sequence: TGTGCCAGCAGCCCGGGACAGGGGTTTAGGGGCTACACCTTC. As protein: CASSPGQGFRGYTF.